These 27 T cell receptor beta chains were sequenced from one sample in a study of human T cells and chemical hapten exposure (dated by TCRdb to the early 2020s). In the paper's terms, the time point label means: patch test 1, 2 weeks after DPC sensitization. Read against the paper, the sample's treatment or condition label means: therapeutic diphenylcyclopropenone sensitization with weekly scalp DPC. The library was obtained by RACE. This sample was sequenced with a NextSeq 500. The public reads were reanalyzed by TCRdb: fastp trimming at Q25, MiXCR alignment, in-frame beta chains only. Each entry is one CDR3 protein sequence, shown with its most common DNA and genes. A total of about 360,000 distinct CDR3 sequences appear in this sample, roughly 4.8% of them only once. Over 2% of the sample lies in the top ten. Material: whole blood, obtained in connection with sensitization to the hapten diphenylcyclopropenone (DPC). These receptors were collected from a woman between 45 and 65 years old with alopecia areata. Some clones in this sample may be carry-over from other donors' samples.

The chain employs TRBV6-2 or TRBV6-3 and TRBJ2-1, with D possibly being TRBD2 (7 bases). Germline V CDR1 and CDR2: MNHEY, SVGEGT. There are 18 residues in the CDR3. Deletions cut 4 bases from V and 0 bases from J, with 19 bases between. The CDR3, as DNA: TGTGCCAGCAGTTCGGGCCGGGGGGCGCCGAGCTCCTACAATGAGCAGTTCTTC. Amino acids: CASSSGRGAPSSYNEQFF.

This clonotype came up a few times. The chain combines TRBV3-1 with TRBJ1-4; D not certain. The CDR3 is 16 residues long. Per the germline V gene, CDR1 is LGHDT and CDR2 is YNNKEL (reference sequence). Trimming pared 1 base from V and 3 bases from J, leaving 12 bases between. CDR3 bases: TGTGCCAGCAGCCAAGGATGGCACACGGCTAATGAAAAACTGTTTTTT. Its protein is CASSQGWHTANEKLFF.

This clonotype has ten or more counts. V and J are TRBV7-9 and TRBJ1-5; D is undetermined. The CDR3 is 12 residues long. Germline CDR1 reads SEHNR; CDR2 reads FQNEAQ (reference sequence). The ends were cut back, 2 bases at V and 5 bases at J, with 4 bases in the middle. The CDR3 region has the DNA TGTGCCAGCAGCTTAACCTATCAGCCCCAGCATTTT. This gives the protein CASSLTYQPQHF.

In this sample, this clonotype turned up many times. The gene calls are TRBV12-3 or TRBV12-4 and TRBJ2-1; D call uncertain. V was pared by 7 bases and J by 13 bases, with 17 bases between. The CDR3 extends over 12 amino acids. CDR3 DNA: TGTGCCAGCACTTCGTTAAGGAGCTATCAGTTCTTC. The encoded protein is CASTSLRSYQFF.

About this clonotype: One base away lies a much larger clone, so this may be a sequencing read error. The chain employs TRBV29-1 and TRBJ2-5; no reliable D call. Germline loops: CDR1 SQVTM, CDR2 ANQGSEA. The germline V and J ends were trimmed by 1 base and 8 bases, with 23 bases remaining between them. There are 16 residues in the CDR3. The CDR3 DNA follows: TGCAGCGTTGAAGGGCCCTCGGAGCGCGCGAGGCAAACCCAGTACTTC. Translating it yields CSVEGPSERARQTQYF.

The chain combines TRBV28 with TRBJ1-3, with no clear D. The CDR3 has 14 residues. Trimming removed 5 bases at V and 4 bases at J, with 12 bases between. Germline V gene sequence: CDR1 MDHEN, CDR2 SYDVKM. In DNA, the CDR3 is TGTGCCAGCAGTGGAAGGTCACAGGGAAACACCATATATTTT. Encoded protein: CASSGRSQGNTIYF.

This clonotype was recorded at least ten times. The V call is TRBV20-1, the J call TRBJ1-2; 10 bases map to TRBD1. Germline V gene lookup returns CDR1 DFQATT and CDR2 SNEGSKA (reference sequence). This CDR3 contains 12 residues. Trimming removed 8 bases from V and 7 bases from J; junction bases left unmatched: 7. The CDR3, as DNA: TGCAGTTCCCAAGACAGGGGGCTTGGCTACACCTTC. Its translation is CSSQDRGLGYTF.

This clonotype was recorded many times. The J gene is TRBJ1-2, the V gene TRBV7-2; D is uncertain. The CDR3 covers 15 residues. The germline V and J ends were trimmed by 2 bases and 4 bases, with 14 bases remaining between them. CDR1 is SGHTA, CDR2 FQGNSA, per germline. This chain's CDR3 is CASSLQLGGGYGYTF. CDR3 sequence (DNA): TGTGCCAGCAGCTTACAGCTTGGCGGCGGCTATGGCTACACCTTC.

This clonotype occurred a few times. The V and J genes are TRBV7-2 and TRBJ2-7; the match to TRBD2 covers 16 bases. The CDR3 is 13 residues long. Germline values: CDR1 SGHTA, CDR2 FQGNSA. Trimming cost V 5 bases and J 11 bases; bases outside gene matches: 3. The CDR3 protein is CASSPGLAGGEYF. The CDR3 DNA is TGTGCCAGCAGCCCGGGACTAGCGGGAGGGGAGTACTTC.

This clonotype was observed at least ten times. The chain recombines TRBV5-1 with TRBJ2-3, with D possibly matching TRBD2 (5 bases). The CDR3 loop spans 15 amino acids. Looked up from germline, CDR1 is SGHRS and CDR2 is YFSETQ. Trimming stripped 4 bases from V and 2 bases from J, with 14 bases between. The CDR3 bases are TGCGCCAGCAGCACCGCGGGCGCTTTCACAGATACGCAGTATTTT. Its translation: CASSTAGAFTDTQYF.

The gene calls are TRBV4-2 and TRBJ2-7; D perhaps matches TRBD1 (6 bases). The V gene's germline CDR1 is LGHNA and CDR2 YNFKEQ. Trimming cost V 0 bases and J 10 bases, with 13 bases left between them. The CDR3 loop spans 13 amino acids. The CDR3 sequence is CASSQEGRGNQYF. In DNA form, the CDR3 reads TGTGCCAGCAGCCAAGAAGGCAGGGGAAATCAGTACTTC.

This rearrangement joins TRBV15 to TRBJ1-4, with unresolved D. The CDR3 contains 15 residues. Germline V gives CDR1 LNHNV, CDR2 YYDKDF (reference sequence). Trimming pared 0 bases from V and 4 bases from J, leaving 9 bases between. The CDR3 here is CATSRDLGVNEKLFF. CDR3 nucleotides: TGTGCCACCAGCAGAGATTTGGGAGTTAATGAAAAACTGTTTTTT. The whole variable domain, filled in from reference TRBV15 and TRBJ1-4, reads DAMVIQNPRYQVTQFGKPVTLSCSQTLNHNVMYWYQQKSSQAPKLLFHYYDKDFNNEADTPDNFQSRRPNTSFCFLDIRSPGLGDTAMYLCATSRDLGVNEKLFFGSGTQLSVL.

This clonotype showed up many times. V usage is TRBV14 and J usage is TRBJ2-1; no reliable D call. Germline assignment: CDR1 SGHDN and CDR2 FVKESK. CDR3 length: 14 residues. The ends were cut back, 8 bases at V and 9 bases at J, with 20 bases in the middle. The CDR3 DNA reads TGTGCCAGCGGTGGTGCAGACCCGTCCGGTGAGCAGTTCTTC. Its translation: CASGGADPSGEQFF.

J is TRBJ2-7 and V is TRBV6-6; D gene unclear. The CDR3 consists of 14 residues. In germline, CDR1 is MNHNY, CDR2 SVGAGI (reference sequence). Trimming shortened V by 0 bases and J by 7 bases, and 13 bases separated the two germline ends. The CDR3 DNA follows: TGTGCCAGCAGTTACTCGGTTGGGCCAAGGGAGCAGTACTTC. This sequence encodes CASSYSVGPREQYF.

The chain has TRBV12-3 or TRBV12-4 and TRBJ2-3; the D is unclear. The V end was cut by 7 bases, the J end by 2 bases, with 13 bases between. CDR3 size: 14 residues. The CDR3 DNA reads as TGTGCCAGCAACTTGGGGATCTTCACAGATACGCAGTATTTT. Amino acids: CASNLGIFTDTQYF.

In this sample, this clonotype turned up many times. The chain uses TRBV3-1 and TRBJ1-2; tentatively, D is TRBD1 (6 bases). The CDR3 is 14 residues long. The germline V gene encodes CDR1 LGHDT and CDR2 YNNKEL (reference sequence). V lost 4 bases and J 8 bases, leaving 17 bases between the germline ends. CDR3: CASSLMTGLGGYTF. The CDR3, as DNA: TGTGCCAGCAGCCTAATGACAGGTCTAGGAGGCTACACCTTC.

This clonotype has at least ten counts. The chain joins TRBV29-1 to TRBJ2-3; no definite D call. Trimming cost V 2 bases and J 6 bases, with 3 bases left between them. The CDR3 consists of 10 residues. Germline V lookup: CDR1 SQVTM, CDR2 ANQGSEA. The CDR3 region has the DNA TGCAGCGTTGAAAGTGATACGCAGTATTTT. This sequence encodes CSVESDTQYF.

This clonotype came up many times. The V and J genes are TRBV9 and TRBJ2-7; D is undetermined. Per the germline V gene, CDR1 is SGDLS and CDR2 is YYNGEE. V was shortened by 0 bases and J by 1 base, with 8 bases between the two germline ends. There are 14 residues in the CDR3. CDR3 sequence: CASSVEASSYEQYF. CDR3 sequence (DNA): TGTGCCAGCAGCGTAGAAGCATCATCCTACGAGCAGTACTTC.

There are many counts of this clonotype. The V and J genes are TRBV10-3 and TRBJ1-6; 7 positions agree with TRBD1. The CDR3 loop spans 13 amino acids. Per the germline V gene, CDR1 is ENHRY and CDR2 is SYGVKD. Trimming took 5 bases from V and 10 from J; bases not matched to a gene: 5. CDR3 nucleotide sequence: TGTGCCATCAGTACAGGGGAACCCTCACCCCTCCACTTT. Encoded protein: CAISTGEPSPLHF.

The V gene is TRBV6-1, the J gene TRBJ1-6, with 9 nucleotides matching TRBD1. Per the germline V gene, CDR1 is MNHNS and CDR2 is SASEGT. This CDR3 contains 16 residues. V lost 3 bases to trimming and J lost 9 bases; unmatched junction nucleotides: 9. CDR3 region: CASSDSQGAASSPLHF. As DNA, the CDR3 is TGTGCCAGCAGTGACTCACAGGGGGCGGCATCTTCACCCCTCCACTTT.

This chain uses TRBV7-9 with TRBJ1-1; no clear D gene. This CDR3 spans 16 amino acids. CDR1 is SEHNR, CDR2 FQNEAQ, per germline (reference sequence). Trimming took 1 base from V and 1 from J, leaving 13 bases between them. CDR3 amino acids: CASSLVGGRANTEAFF. The CDR3 DNA is TGTGCCAGCAGCTTAGTCGGAGGGAGAGCGAACACTGAAGCTTTCTTT.

Concerning this clonotype itself: A much larger clone lies one base from this, so it may be a read error. This chain uses TRBV5-1 with TRBJ1-1; 8 bases are shared with TRBD1. CDR1 SGHRS and CDR2 YFSETQ come from the germline V gene. The CDR3 extends over 13 amino acids. The CDR3 DNA follows: TGCACCAGCAGCTTGGTGACAGGGGCCGAAGCTTTCTTT. As protein: CTSSLVTGAEAFF.

The rearrangement joins TRBV20-1 to TRBJ2-7; TRBD2 matches 9 bases. Per germline, CDR1 DFQATT and CDR2 SNEGSKA (reference sequence). V shed 4 bases, J shed 3 bases, and the junction held 10 bases outside the gene matches. The CDR3 length is 15 residues. The CDR3 spells CSANPAGTSFYEQYF. The DNA for the CDR3 is TGCAGTGCTAACCCCGCCGGGACTAGCTTCTACGAGCAGTACTTC.

This clonotype was recorded at least ten times. This sequence joins TRBV20-1 and TRBJ1-5; 10 bases map to TRBD1. After removal of 5 bases from V and 4 bases from J, the junction contained 2 bases not matched to a gene. The V gene's germline CDR1 is DFQATT and CDR2 SNEGSKA (reference sequence). This CDR3 is built from 13 residues. CDR3 sequence (DNA): TGCAGTGCTGGGACAGGGGATAATCAGCCCCAGCATTTT. Its protein product is CSAGTGDNQPQHF.

At least ten counts were recorded for this clonotype. The chain uses TRBV27 and TRBJ1-1; D gene ambiguous. Germline lookup yields CDR1 MNHEY and CDR2 SMNVEV (reference sequence). The germline V and J ends were trimmed by 6 bases and 1 base, with 9 bases remaining between them. The CDR3 totals 13 residues. The CDR3 region is CASRPLRNTEAFF. The CDR3, as DNA: TGTGCCAGCAGGCCCTTAAGGAACACTGAAGCTTTCTTT.

In this sample, this clonotype turned up many times. The V call is TRBV4-2, the J call TRBJ1-1; TRBD1 matches at 10 bases. Per the germline V gene, CDR1 is LGHNA and CDR2 is YNFKEQ. The CDR3 has 18 residues. The V and J ends lost 0 bases and 0 bases, in that order; junction bases with no gene match: 7. The CDR3: CASSQDPTGGLLNTEAFF. The DNA of the CDR3 is TGTGCCAGCAGCCAAGACCCGACAGGGGGCCTCTTGAACACTGAAGCTTTCTTT.

This clonotype was observed a few times. V is TRBV3-1 and J is TRBJ2-3, with D tentatively TRBD1 (6 bases). This CDR3 region has 14 residues. The V end lost 7 bases, the J end lost 2 bases, and 13 bases lay between the germline ends. Germline values: CDR1 LGHDT, CDR2 YNNKEL (reference sequence). In nucleotides, the CDR3 is TGTGCCAGCAACCCTCAGGGGTCCACAGATACGCAGTATTTT. Translation: CASNPQGSTDTQYF.